This TCR beta chain derives from a study of T cell responses to AZD1222 COVID-19 vaccine. Study results and limitations: No day 14 peak samples; only post-peak repertoires were characterized. Targets within unmutated variant regions were reportedly found for nearly half of spike-specific TCRs.

Profiled with immunoSEQ multiplex PCR; TCRdb holds only in-frame clones, not every one. The sample lists more than 110,000 clones, 92% seen once, with under 4.5% in the top ten. As regards this clone: Its specificity is unknown.

Germline V CDR1 and CDR2: MNHNS, SASEGT. Trimming stripped 3 bases from V and 3 bases from J, with 9 bases between. CDR3 length: 14 residues. The V gene is TRBV6-1, the J gene TRBJ1-5, with no clear D. The receptor comes from an adult in good health. The sample was peripheral blood, taken on day 0 of AZD1222 vaccination. CDR3 residues: CASSDGEANQPQHF. For the CDR3, the DNA is TGTGCCAGCAGTGACGGCGAAGCCAATCAGCCCCAGCATTTT.